The entry that follows covers one TCR beta chain sequence. For the second PCR, which ran for about 6 to 11 cycles, a sample-barcoded 5' primer and a J-beta primer mix were used. Each cDNA molecule was tagged by a template-switch adaptor with 12 random nucleotides. TCRdb re-called the 5' RACE reads through MiXCR, storing one row per CDR3 protein. Here the sample spans about 1.1 million distinct CDR3 sequences, approximately 38% being singletons. V trimming: 4 bases; J trimming: 9 bases; junction bases outside the gene matches: 11. Germline V gene lookup returns CDR1 LGHNA and CDR2 YSLEER. The CDR3 totals 15 residues. The data are from a study of blood T cells in healthy people across ages.

Sequences were obtained from blood. This TCR was recovered from a young man in good health. The chain couples TRBV4-3 to TRBJ2-1, with 8 nucleotides matching TRBD1. This CDR3 is CASSRTGQGITEQFF. CDR3 sequence (DNA): TGCGCCAGCAGCCGAACCGGACAGGGCATCACTGAGCAGTTCTTC.